The entry below gives a single TCR beta chain sequence along with its context. The data belong to a study of cytotoxic CD8 clonotypes in ibrutinib-treated CLL. Generated by immunoSEQ multiplex PCR, the TCRdb table keeps only in-frame clones and is missing some. In the table there are more than 300,000 clones, around four fifths of which are singletons. Germline lookup yields CDR1 SQVTM and CDR2 ANQGSEA. Trimming removed 6 bases from V and 7 bases from J, with 21 bases in between. This CDR3 region has 14 residues. This specimen was PBMCs, taken before ibrutinib treatment. The TCR was taken from a human donor with chronic lymphocytic leukemia. The J gene is TRBJ2-5, the V gene TRBV29-1; D might be TRBD1 or TRBD2, each matching 6 bases. The CDR3: CSVEGTGTRLTQYF. CDR3 nucleotides: TGCAGCGTGGAGGGTACGGGGACAAGACTGACCCAGTACTTC.